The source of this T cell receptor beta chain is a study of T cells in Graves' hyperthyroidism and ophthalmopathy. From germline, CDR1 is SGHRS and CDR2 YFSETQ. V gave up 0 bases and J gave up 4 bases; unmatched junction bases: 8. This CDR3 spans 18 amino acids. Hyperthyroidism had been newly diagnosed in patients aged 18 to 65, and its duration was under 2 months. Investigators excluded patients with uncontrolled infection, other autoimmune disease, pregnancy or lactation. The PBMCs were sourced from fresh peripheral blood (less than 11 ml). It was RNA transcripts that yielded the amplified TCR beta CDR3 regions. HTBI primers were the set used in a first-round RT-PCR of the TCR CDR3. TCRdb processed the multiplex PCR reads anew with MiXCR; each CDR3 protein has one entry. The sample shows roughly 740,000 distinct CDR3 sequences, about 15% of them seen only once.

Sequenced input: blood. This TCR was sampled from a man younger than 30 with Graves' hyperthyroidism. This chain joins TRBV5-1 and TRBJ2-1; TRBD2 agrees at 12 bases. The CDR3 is CASSLGLAGAIGYNEQFF. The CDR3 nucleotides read TGCGCCAGCAGCTTGGGACTAGCGGGAGCCATCGGGTACAATGAGCAGTTCTTC.